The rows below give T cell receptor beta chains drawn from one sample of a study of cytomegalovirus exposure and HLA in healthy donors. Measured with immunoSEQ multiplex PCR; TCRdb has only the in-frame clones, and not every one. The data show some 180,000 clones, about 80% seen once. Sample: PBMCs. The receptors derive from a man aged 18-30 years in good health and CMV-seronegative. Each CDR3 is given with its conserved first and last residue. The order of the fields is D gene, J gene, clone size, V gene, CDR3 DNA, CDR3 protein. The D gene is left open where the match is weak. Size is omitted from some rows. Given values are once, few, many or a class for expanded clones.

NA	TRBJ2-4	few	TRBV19	TGTGCCAGTAACGATAGGGGGATGGGGCAGGGTAAAAACATTCAGTACTTC	CASNDRGMGQGKNIQYF
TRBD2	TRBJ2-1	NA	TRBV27	TGTGCCAGCAGTTCGGGACTAGCGGGAGCCATAGGGAATGAGCAGTTCTTC	CASSSGLAGAIGNEQFF
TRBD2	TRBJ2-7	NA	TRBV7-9	TGTGCCAGCAGCTTAGTCGGAGCGGGAGCGGTATACGAGCAGTACTTC	CASSLVGAGAVYEQYF
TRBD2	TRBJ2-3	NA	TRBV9	TGTGCCAGCAGGCCGGGACTAGCGGGAGGGGGAACTAGCACAGATACGCAGTATTTT	CASRPGLAGGGTSTDTQYF
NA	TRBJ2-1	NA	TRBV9	TGTGCCAGCAGCGTAGGGCGGGGTGCGGCGGATGAGCAGTTCTTC	CASSVGRGAADEQFF
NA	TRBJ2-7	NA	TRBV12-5	TGTGCTAGTGGTTTCAATCCAGGAAGCTCCTACGAGCAGTACTTC	CASGFNPGSSYEQYF
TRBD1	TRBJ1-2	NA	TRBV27	TGTGCCAGCAGTTTATCACACCAGGGGGAAGGTGGCTACACCTTC	CASSLSHQGEGGYTF
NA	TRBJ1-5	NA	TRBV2	TGTGCCAGCAGTGAAGGAGGGGGGGGTAAGCAGCCCCAGCATTTT	CASSEGGGGKQPQHF
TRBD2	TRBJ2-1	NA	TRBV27	TGTGCCAGCAGTTTACGGGTCAGCGGGAAAGGTAATGAGCAGTTCTTC	CASSLRVSGKGNEQFF
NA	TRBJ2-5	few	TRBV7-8	TGTGCCAGCAGCTTCAGTCGTGAGGGGGACCAAGAGACCCAGTACTTC	CASSFSREGDQETQYF
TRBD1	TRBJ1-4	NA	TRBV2	TGTGCCAGCACCGAACAGGGGGCGCCTAATGAAAAACTGTTTTTT	CASTEQGAPNEKLFF
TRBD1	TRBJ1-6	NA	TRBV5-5	TGTGCCAGCAGCTCACAGGGGGTTAATTCACCCCTCCACTTT	CASSSQGVNSPLHF
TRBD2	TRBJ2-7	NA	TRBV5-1	TGCGCCAGTAGCGTTGGTAGCGGGGGGGACTACGAGCAGTACTTC	CASSVGSGGDYEQYF
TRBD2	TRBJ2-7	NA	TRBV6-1	TGTGCCAGCAACCCGATGGGACTAGCGGGATACGAGCAGTACTTC	CASNPMGLAGYEQYF
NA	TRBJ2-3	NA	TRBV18	TGTGCCAGCTCACCATATGCAGATACGCAGTATTTT	CASSPYADTQYF
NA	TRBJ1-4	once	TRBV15	TGTGCCACCAGCCTCAGGGCGACTAATGAAAAACTGTTTTTT	CATSLRATNEKLFF
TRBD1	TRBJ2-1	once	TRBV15	TGTGCCACCAATAACAGGGGCCGCAATGAGCAGTTCTTC	CATNNRGRNEQFF
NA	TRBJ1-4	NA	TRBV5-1	TGCGCCAGCAGCTTGGGGAGGGGCGATGGAAAACTGTTTTTT	CASSLGRGDGKLFF
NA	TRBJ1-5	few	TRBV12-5	TGTGCTAGTGGTAAATTCGCCGGGTCAGCAAATCAGCCCCAGCATTTT	CASGKFAGSANQPQHF
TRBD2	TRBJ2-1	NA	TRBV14	TGTGCCAGCAGCCAAGATCGGCCTAGCGGCTACAATGAGCAGTTCTTC	CASSQDRPSGYNEQFF
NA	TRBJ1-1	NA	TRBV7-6	TGTGCCAGCAGCTTAAGGGAACAGGGAACTGAAGCTTTCTTT	CASSLREQGTEAFF
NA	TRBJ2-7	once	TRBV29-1	TGCAGCGTTGAATCAGCCGTAGGAGGCTCCTACGAGCAGTACTTC	CSVESAVGGSYEQYF
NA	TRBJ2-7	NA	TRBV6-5	TGTGCCAGCAGCGACAGAATAGGGACCTACGAGCAGTACTTC	CASSDRIGTYEQYF
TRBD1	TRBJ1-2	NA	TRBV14	TGTGCCAGCAGCCAAGCCGGGACAGCTAAAGGCTACACCTTC	CASSQAGTAKGYTF
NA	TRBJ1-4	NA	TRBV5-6	TGTGCCAGCAGCTTGTATACGGGTTCAAAGGGGGAAAAACTGTTTTTT	CASSLYTGSKGEKLFF
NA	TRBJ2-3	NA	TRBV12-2	TGTGCAAGTCGCTTACACGCATACGCGGGAGGGCCTGCTGATACGCAGTATTTT	CASRLHAYAGGPADTQYF
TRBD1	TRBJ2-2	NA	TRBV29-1	TGCAGCGCCCGGGACAGGCTGAACACCGGGGAGCTGTTTTTT	CSARDRLNTGELFF
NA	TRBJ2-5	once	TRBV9	TGTGCCAGCAGCGTGGGCCAAGTCGTAGGAGAGACCCAGTACTTC	CASSVGQVVGETQYF
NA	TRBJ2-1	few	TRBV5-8	TGTGCCAGCACCCGGGGATCGGGATACAATGAGCAGTTCTTC	CASTRGSGYNEQFF
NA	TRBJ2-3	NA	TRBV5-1	TGCGCCAGCAGCTTGGCCGATTACAGGGTCTTTTCGGCAGATACGCAGTATTTT	CASSLADYRVFSADTQYF
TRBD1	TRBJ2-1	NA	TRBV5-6	TGTGCCAGCAGCCGTTGGGACAGGGCGGGGAATGAGCAGTTCTTC	CASSRWDRAGNEQFF
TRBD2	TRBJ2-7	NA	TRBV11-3	TGTGCCAGCAGCTCAGGAAGCGGGACGCCTGACTACGAGCAGTACTTC	CASSSGSGTPDYEQYF
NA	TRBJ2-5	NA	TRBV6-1	TGTGCCAGCAGTGAACGCCCAAACAGGGCCGAGACCCAGTACTTC	CASSERPNRAETQYF
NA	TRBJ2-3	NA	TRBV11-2	TGTGCCAGCAGCTTGCCGGGCACAGATACGCAGTATTTT	CASSLPGTDTQYF
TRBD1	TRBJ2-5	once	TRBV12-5	TGTGCTAGTGGTTTTGGGGACAGGGGGCTGGAGACCCAGTACTTC	CASGFGDRGLETQYF
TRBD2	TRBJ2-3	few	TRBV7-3	TGTGCCAGCAGCTTGGGACTACGGCGCACAGATACGCAGTATTTT	CASSLGLRRTDTQYF
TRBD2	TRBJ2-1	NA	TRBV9	TGTGCCAGCAGCGAACTAGCGGGGGGGCCTGATGAGCAGTTCTTC	CASSELAGGPDEQFF
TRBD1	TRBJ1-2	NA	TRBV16	TGTGCCAGCAGCTACAACACAGGGGGCGATAACTATGGCTACACCTTC	CASSYNTGGDNYGYTF
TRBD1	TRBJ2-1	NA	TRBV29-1	TGCAGCGTTAACCCAGGGGGAAGTGAGCAGTTCTTC	CSVNPGGSEQFF
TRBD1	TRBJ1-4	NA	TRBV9	TGTGCCAGCAGCGAGGGGGGGGACAGGGAGAGTAAACTGTTTTTT	CASSEGGDRESKLFF
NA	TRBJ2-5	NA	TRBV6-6	TGTGCCAGCAGTTACAATCGGGATTTGGACCTGGCCCAGTACTTC	CASSYNRDLDLAQYF
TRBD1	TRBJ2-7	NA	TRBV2	TGTGCCAGCAAGACTAGGGGACAGGGGCCCTCCTACGAGCAGTACTTC	CASKTRGQGPSYEQYF
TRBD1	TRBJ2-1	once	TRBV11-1	TGTGCCAGCAGCGATACAGGGGGCCGCAATGAGCAGTTCTTC	CASSDTGGRNEQFF
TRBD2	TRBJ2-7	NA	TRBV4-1	TGCGCCAGCAGCCAAGTGCCTAGCGGGGGGAGCTCCTACGAGCAGTACTTC	CASSQVPSGGSSYEQYF